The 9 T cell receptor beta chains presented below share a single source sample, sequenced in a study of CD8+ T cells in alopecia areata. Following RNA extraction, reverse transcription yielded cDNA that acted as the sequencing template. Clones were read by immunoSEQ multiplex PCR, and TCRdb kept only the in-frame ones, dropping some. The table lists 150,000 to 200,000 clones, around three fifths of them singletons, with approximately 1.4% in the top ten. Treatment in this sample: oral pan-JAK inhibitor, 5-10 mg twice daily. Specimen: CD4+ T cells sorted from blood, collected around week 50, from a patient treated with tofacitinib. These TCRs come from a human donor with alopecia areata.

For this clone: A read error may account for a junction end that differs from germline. The CDR3 DNA reads as TGTGCCGGGAGAGCGGGGGCAACGAACACCGGGGAGCTGTTTTTT. Translation gives CAGRAGATNTGELFF. V gene TRBV30 combines with J gene TRBJ2-2; 8 bases are shared with TRBD2. The CDR3 spans 15 residues. Germline CDR1 reads GTSNPN; CDR2 reads SVGIG (reference sequence).

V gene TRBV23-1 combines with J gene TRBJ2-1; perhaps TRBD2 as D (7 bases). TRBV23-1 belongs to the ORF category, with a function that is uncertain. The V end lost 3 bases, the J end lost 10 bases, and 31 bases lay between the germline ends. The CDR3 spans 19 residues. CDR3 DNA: TGCGCCAGCAGTCAGACGTGTGACGGGGGGCCCCCAGGGGTGGAGGAGCAGTTCTTC. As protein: CASSQTCDGGPPGVEEQFF.

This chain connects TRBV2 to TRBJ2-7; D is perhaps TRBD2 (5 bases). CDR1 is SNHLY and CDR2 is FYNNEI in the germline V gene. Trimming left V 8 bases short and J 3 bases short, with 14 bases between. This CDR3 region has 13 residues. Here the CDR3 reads CASWTPMGYEQYF. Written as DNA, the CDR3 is TGTGCCAGCTGGACTCCCATGGGCTACGAGCAGTACTTC.

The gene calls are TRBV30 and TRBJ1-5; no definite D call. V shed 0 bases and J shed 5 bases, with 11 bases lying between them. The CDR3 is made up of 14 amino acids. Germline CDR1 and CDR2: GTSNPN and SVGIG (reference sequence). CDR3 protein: CAWSVWQLDQPQHF. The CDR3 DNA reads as TGTGCCTGGAGTGTGTGGCAGTTAGATCAGCCCCAGCATTTT. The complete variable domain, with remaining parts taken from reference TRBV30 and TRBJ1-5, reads SQTIHQWPATLVQPVGSPLSLECTVEGTSNPNLYWYRQAAGRGLQLLFYSVGIGQISSEVPQNLSASRPQDRQFILSSKKLLLSDSGFYLCAWSVWQLDQPQHFGDGTRLSIL.

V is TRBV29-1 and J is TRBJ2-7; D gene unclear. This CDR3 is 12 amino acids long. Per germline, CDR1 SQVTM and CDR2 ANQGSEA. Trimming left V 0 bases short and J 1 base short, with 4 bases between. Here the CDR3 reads CSVEDHSYEQYF. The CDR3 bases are TGCAGCGTTGAAGATCATTCCTACGAGCAGTACTTC.

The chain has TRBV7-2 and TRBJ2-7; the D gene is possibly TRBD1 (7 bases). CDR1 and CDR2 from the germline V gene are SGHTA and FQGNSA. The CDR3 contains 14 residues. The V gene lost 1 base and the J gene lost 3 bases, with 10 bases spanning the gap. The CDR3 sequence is CASSLGQGGYEQYF. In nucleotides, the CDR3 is TGTGCCAGCAGCTTAGGACAGGGAGGCTACGAGCAGTACTTC. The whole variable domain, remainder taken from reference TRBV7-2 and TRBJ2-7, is GAGVSQSPSNKVTEKGKDVELRCDPISGHTALYWYRQSLGQGLEFLIYFQGNSAPDKSGLPSDRFSAERTGGSVSTLTIQRTQQEDSAVYLCASSLGQGGYEQYFGPGTRLTVT.

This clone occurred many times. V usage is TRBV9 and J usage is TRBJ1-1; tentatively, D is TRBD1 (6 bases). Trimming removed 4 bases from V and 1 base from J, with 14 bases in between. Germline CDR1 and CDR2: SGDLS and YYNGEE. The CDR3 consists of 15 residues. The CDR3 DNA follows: TGTGCCAGCAGCCCCCGACAGGTGGCGAACACTGAAGCTTTCTTT. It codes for CASSPRQVANTEAFF. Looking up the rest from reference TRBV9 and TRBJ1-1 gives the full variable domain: DSGVTQTPKHLITATGQRVTLRCSPRSGDLSVYWYQQSLDQGLQFLIQYYNGEERAKGNILERFSAQQFPDLHSELNLSSLELGDSALYFCASSPRQVANTEAFFGQGTRLTVV.

The CDR3 spells CAWITRKNTEAFF. As DNA, the CDR3 is TGTGCCTGGATAACCAGGAAAAACACTGAAGCTTTCTTT. The chain couples TRBV30 to TRBJ1-1; D gene ambiguous. Germline V gene lookup returns CDR1 GTSNPN and CDR2 SVGIG (reference sequence). This CDR3 comprises 13 residues. V lost 4 bases and J lost 2, with 11 bases in between.

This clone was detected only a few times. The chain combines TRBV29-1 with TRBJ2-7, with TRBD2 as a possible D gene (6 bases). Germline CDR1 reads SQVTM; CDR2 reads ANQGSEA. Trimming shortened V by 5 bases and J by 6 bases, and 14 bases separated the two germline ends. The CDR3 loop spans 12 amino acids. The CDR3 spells CSVSGYGGEQYF. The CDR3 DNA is TGCAGCGTTTCGGGTTACGGGGGCGAGCAGTACTTC.